This T cell receptor (beta chain) was recorded in a study of T-cell reconstitution after alpha-beta-depleted transplantation in children (dated by TCRdb to about 2016). At the level of the whole study: T-cell immune reconstitution after TCRalphabeta/CD19-depleted allogeneic hematopoietic cell transplantation in children was quantitatively tracked in the study by means of TCR repertoire profiling.

Library method: PCR. The sample was run on an Illumina HiSeq 2500. To normalize quantification of the TCRbeta repertoire, the TCR libraries were built with molecular barcoding that relied on unique molecular identifiers. Using fastp trimming at Q25 and MiXCR clonotype assembly, TCRdb reanalyzed the public sequencing data and kept in-frame beta chains. Rows are unified per CDR3 protein, each entry keeping the most common DNA and genes. This sample has approximately 350,000 distinct CDR3 sequences in its table, and 10% of those were observed once. The top ten clonotypes cover 2% to 2.5% of the sample. This clonotype was recorded many times. It lacks a known antigen. Per-nucleotide qualities are absent, and no much larger clonotype sits a single base away. The germline V gene provides CDR1 MNHNS and CDR2 SASEGT. The CDR3, cysteine through phenylalanine, is 14 amino acids long. Of the read, only the CDR3 DNA is kept; its 42 bases are in frame from base 1. After removal of 7 bases from V and 4 bases from J, the junction retains 9 bases not matched to a gene.

The clonotype originates from a human donor who donated a stem cell graft to a child with acute lymphoblastic leukemia. The V and J segments used are TRBV6-1 and TRBJ2-7; 8 bases in between match TRBD2. The material sequenced was PBMCs from the stem cell graft donor, taken from the stem cell graft. The DNA is as follows: TGTGCCAGCACCCCAAGGACTAGCAGTTACGAGCAGTACTTC. It codes for CASTPRTSSYEQYF.